The text below deals with one T cell receptor (beta chain). A few counts support this clonotype. Its antigen specificity is not known. No clone much larger than this one lies a single base away; base qualities are absent. The data derive from a study of CD8 T cells in ankylosing spondylitis (dated by TCRdb to 2016 to 2017). Some background on the complete study: T cell receptor beta repertoires were profiled in healthy donors and ankylosing spondylitis patients so that disease-linked TCR variants could be found. The full study cohort was made up of about two dozen ankylosing spondylitis patients and about a hundred healthy donors. Peripheral blood samples were taken, and synovial fluid was additionally collected from ankylosing spondylitis patients.

TCRdb records Illumina HiSeq 2500 as the sequencer. Quantitative 5'-RACE with molecular barcodes was used to prepare TCR beta libraries. Turning to the authors' computational methods: To identify disease-linked TCR variants, a new computational method was used, one built on a probabilistic model of VDJ rearrangement. The raw public reads went through TCRdb reprocessing: fastp at Q25, MiXCR clone calling, in-frame beta chains kept. Every entry covers one CDR3 protein and lists the most common genes and DNA from its rows. V and J calls and clone size were set by TCRdb, not the authors. This sample comprises some 340,000 distinct CDR3 sequences, about 14% of them detected only once. The ten largest clones capture 1.1% of the sample. The study at large found these results: In peripheral blood, the disease-linked clones were found at relatively low frequencies and had a CD8+ phenotype. The disease-linked clones were reported as significantly enriched in matched synovial fluid samples from ankylosing spondylitis patients. Blood from ankylosing spondylitis patients appeared to be characterized by a TCR beta motif made up of under ten highly homologous amino acid variants. Some TCR beta motif variants had previously been reported in synovial fluid and blood of reactive arthritis patients, which suggested common disease-initiation mechanisms.

The CDR3 covers 17 residues, taking in both the cysteine and the phenylalanine. This entry keeps only the CDR3 DNA: 51 bases, framed from base 1. V gives up 3 bases and J gives up 0 bases, and the segment between their germline ends measures 18 bases. From the germline V gene (reference sequence), CDR1 is DFQATT and CDR2 is SNEGSKA. This chain joins TRBV20-1 to TRBJ1-5, with no confident D gene call. This clonotype was sampled from a male donor with ankylosing spondylitis or in good health (not recorded which). The sample consisted of blood, either unsorted or a sorted T cell fraction (not recorded which). The nucleotide sequence reads as follows: TGCAGTGCTAGTTCCATGGCAGAACATTATAGCAATCAGCCCCAGCATTTT. It translates to CSASSMAEHYSNQPQHF.